These T cell receptor beta chains were read from a single sample in a study of T cell changes during pregnancy in multiple sclerosis. Clones were sequenced by immunoSEQ multiplex PCR, and TCRdb holds only the in-frame ones, with some missing. This table has tens of thousands of clones, about 93% appearing once. This material consisted of CD4+ T cells from peripheral blood mononuclear cells, taken after pregnancy. The receptors stem from a female donor in good health, enrolled as a control in a pregnancy study. CDR3s include the opening cysteine and the closing phenylalanine or tryptophan. Fields, in order: V gene, D gene, J gene, clone size, CDR3 protein, CDR3 DNA. The D gene is left open where the match is weak. The listing skips clone size in some rows; elsewhere it reads once, few, many or a size class.

v_gene: TRBV9
d_gene: TRBD1
j_gene: TRBJ2-7
abundance: -
CDR3aa: CASSVYGTGGYEQYF
CDR3nt: TGTGCCAGCAGCGTTTACGGGACAGGGGGGTACGAGCAGTACTTC

v_gene: TRBV30
d_gene: -
j_gene: TRBJ2-3
abundance: -
CDR3aa: CAWAPGTDTQYF
CDR3nt: TGTGCCTGGGCCCCGGGAACAGATACGCAGTATTTT

v_gene: TRBV18
d_gene: TRBD1
j_gene: TRBJ1-5
abundance: once
CDR3aa: CASSQTRDSLAQHF
CDR3nt: TGTGCCAGCTCTCAAACCCGGGACAGTCTAGCCCAGCATTTT

v_gene: TRBV29-1
d_gene: -
j_gene: TRBJ1-1
abundance: few
CDR3aa: CSVLGQGPRNTEAFF
CDR3nt: TGCAGCGTTTTGGGGCAGGGGCCGAGGAACACTGAAGCTTTCTTT

v_gene: TRBV7-9
d_gene: -
j_gene: TRBJ2-7
abundance: -
CDR3aa: CASSPGVEYF
CDR3nt: TGTGCCAGCTCCCCCGGGGTGGAGTACTTC

v_gene: TRBV7-9
d_gene: -
j_gene: TRBJ1-5
abundance: -
CDR3aa: CASSLESPNQPQHF
CDR3nt: TGTGCCAGCAGCTTAGAATCTCCCAATCAGCCCCAGCATTTT

v_gene: TRBV30
d_gene: -
j_gene: TRBJ1-2
abundance: -
CDR3aa: CAQVGQGFYGYTF
CDR3nt: TGTGCCCAGGTAGGGCAGGGATTTTATGGCTACACCTTC

v_gene: TRBV7-2
d_gene: TRBD2
j_gene: TRBJ2-3
abundance: -
CDR3aa: CASSLSSASGAPSTDTQYF
CDR3nt: TGTGCCAGCAGCTTATCGTCAGCTAGCGGGGCCCCTAGCACAGATACGCAGTATTTT

v_gene: TRBV5-4
d_gene: -
j_gene: TRBJ2-1
abundance: many
CDR3aa: CASSPSQGLVSWQFF
CDR3nt: TGTGCCAGCAGCCCAAGTCAGGGGCTGGTATCATGGCAGTTCTTC

v_gene: TRBV4-1
d_gene: -
j_gene: TRBJ2-4
abundance: -
CDR3aa: CASTNLGQGGAKNIQYF
CDR3nt: TGCGCCAGCACCAATTTGGGGCAGGGGGGTGCCAAAAACATTCAGTACTTC

v_gene: TRBV2
d_gene: TRBD1
j_gene: TRBJ2-4
abundance: -
CDR3aa: CASGERGRAKNIQYF
CDR3nt: TGTGCCAGCGGGGAGAGGGGGCGAGCCAAAAACATTCAGTACTTC

v_gene: TRBV28
d_gene: -
j_gene: TRBJ2-1
abundance: -
CDR3aa: CASSRGGALAGEQFF
CDR3nt: TGTGCCAGCAGTCGGGGCGGGGCCCTCGCAGGTGAGCAGTTCTTC

v_gene: TRBV10-1
d_gene: -
j_gene: TRBJ2-4
abundance: once
CDR3aa: CASSEVGSDIQYF
CDR3nt: TGCGCCAGCAGTGAGGTGGGGAGTGACATTCAGTACTTC

v_gene: TRBV5-1
d_gene: TRBD2
j_gene: TRBJ2-2
abundance: -
CDR3aa: CASSLGLADNTGELFF
CDR3nt: TGCGCCAGCAGCTTAGGACTAGCGGATAACACCGGGGAGCTGTTTTTT

v_gene: TRBV5-1
d_gene: TRBD2
j_gene: TRBJ2-7
abundance: -
CDR3aa: CASSLFTSDEQYF
CDR3nt: TGCGCCAGCAGCTTGTTTACTAGCGACGAGCAGTACTTC

v_gene: TRBV7-9
d_gene: TRBD2
j_gene: TRBJ2-1
abundance: -
CDR3aa: CASRRGTSGGGNEQFF
CDR3nt: TGTGCCAGCAGACGCGGGACTAGCGGGGGGGGGAATGAGCAGTTCTTC

v_gene: TRBV14
d_gene: -
j_gene: TRBJ2-1
abundance: -
CDR3aa: CASTRTALGNEQFF
CDR3nt: TGTGCCAGCACTCGGACAGCCCTGGGCAATGAGCAGTTCTTC

v_gene: TRBV11-2
d_gene: -
j_gene: TRBJ1-2
abundance: -
CDR3aa: CASSLGAGVRLDYGYTF
CDR3nt: TGTGCCAGCAGCTTAGGTGCCGGGGTGCGACTCGACTATGGCTACACCTTC

v_gene: TRBV28
d_gene: -
j_gene: TRBJ1-1
abundance: -
CDR3aa: CASSTNRKRTEAFF
CDR3nt: TGTGCCAGCAGTACAAACAGGAAAAGGACTGAAGCTTTCTTT

v_gene: TRBV7-9
d_gene: -
j_gene: TRBJ1-2
abundance: -
CDR3aa: CASRGTSYTF
CDR3nt: TGTGCCAGCAGAGGGACAAGCTACACCTTC

v_gene: TRBV18
d_gene: -
j_gene: TRBJ1-6
abundance: -
CDR3aa: CASWSGSSYNSPLHF
CDR3nt: TGTGCCAGCTGGAGTGGCAGCTCCTATAATTCACCCCTCCACTTT

v_gene: TRBV6-6
d_gene: -
j_gene: TRBJ1-2
abundance: -
CDR3aa: CASSYSSGGAYGYTF
CDR3nt: TGTGCCAGCAGTTACTCGTCGGGAGGGGCCTATGGCTACACCTTC

v_gene: TRBV25-1
d_gene: -
j_gene: TRBJ2-1
abundance: -
CDR3aa: CASTSGYNEQFF
CDR3nt: TGTGCCAGCACTTCCGGGTACAATGAGCAGTTCTTC

v_gene: TRBV30
d_gene: -
j_gene: TRBJ2-3
abundance: -
CDR3aa: CAWGASPGSGDTQYF
CDR3nt: TGTGCCTGGGGTGCCTCCCCGGGGAGTGGGGATACGCAGTATTTT

v_gene: TRBV5-1
d_gene: TRBD1
j_gene: TRBJ2-7
abundance: -
CDR3aa: CASSLDGTGEEQYF
CDR3nt: TGCGCCAGCAGCTTGGATGGGACAGGGGAGGAGCAGTACTTC

v_gene: TRBV5-6
d_gene: -
j_gene: TRBJ1-5
abundance: -
CDR3aa: CASSLRRNQPQHF
CDR3nt: TGTGCCAGCAGCTTGCGTCGGAATCAGCCCCAGCATTTT

v_gene: TRBV4-1
d_gene: TRBD2
j_gene: TRBJ2-5
abundance: -
CDR3aa: CASSPTGTSYETQYF
CDR3nt: TGCGCCAGCAGCCCAACCGGGACTAGCTATGAGACCCAGTACTTC

v_gene: TRBV18
d_gene: TRBD2
j_gene: TRBJ2-5
abundance: -
CDR3aa: CASSPPTSGKRGQETQYF
CDR3nt: TGTGCCAGCTCACCACCGACTAGCGGGAAGAGGGGGCAAGAGACCCAGTACTTC

v_gene: TRBV30
d_gene: -
j_gene: TRBJ1-2
abundance: -
CDR3aa: CAWSVNVPTRGGYTF
CDR3nt: TGTGCCTGGAGTGTAAACGTCCCCACCCGGGGTGGCTACACCTTC

v_gene: TRBV5-6
d_gene: -
j_gene: TRBJ2-5
abundance: -
CDR3aa: CASSLLGVGEETQYF
CDR3nt: TGTGCCAGCAGCTTGTTAGGAGTCGGGGAAGAGACCCAGTACTTC

v_gene: TRBV4-2
d_gene: -
j_gene: TRBJ1-1
abundance: -
CDR3aa: CASSQLTGTEAFF
CDR3nt: TGTGCCAGCAGCCAGCTGACGGGAACTGAAGCTTTCTTT

v_gene: TRBV6-5
d_gene: -
j_gene: TRBJ1-1
abundance: -
CDR3aa: CASSYSAGANEAFF
CDR3nt: TGTGCCAGCAGTTACTCCGCAGGGGCTAATGAAGCTTTCTTT

v_gene: TRBV4-2
d_gene: -
j_gene: TRBJ2-7
abundance: -
CDR3aa: CASSLTADGGAFEQYF
CDR3nt: TGTGCCAGCAGCCTTACGGCTGATGGGGGGGCTTTCGAGCAGTACTTC